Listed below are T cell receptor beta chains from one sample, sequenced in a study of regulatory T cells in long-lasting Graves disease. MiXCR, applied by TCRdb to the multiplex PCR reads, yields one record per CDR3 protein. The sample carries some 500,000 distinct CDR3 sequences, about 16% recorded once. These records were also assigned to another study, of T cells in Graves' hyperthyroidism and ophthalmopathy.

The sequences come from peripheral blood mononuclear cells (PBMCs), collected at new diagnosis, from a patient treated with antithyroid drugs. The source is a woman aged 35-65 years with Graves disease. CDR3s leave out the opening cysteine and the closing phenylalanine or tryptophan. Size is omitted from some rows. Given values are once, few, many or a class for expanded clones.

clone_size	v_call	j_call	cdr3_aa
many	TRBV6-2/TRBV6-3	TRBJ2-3	ASRLAGTDTQY
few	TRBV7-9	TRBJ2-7	ASSSPGAGQFSYEQY
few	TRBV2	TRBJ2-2	ASSDPLREAGGLNTGELF
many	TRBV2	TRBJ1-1	ASSELTSSTEAF
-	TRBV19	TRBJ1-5	ASSIRGGGYSNQPQH
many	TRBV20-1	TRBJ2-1	SARTPVTYNEQF
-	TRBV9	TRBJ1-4	ASSRGTGELAEKLF
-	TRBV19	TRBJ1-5	ASSIDLGSNQPQH
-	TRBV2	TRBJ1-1	ASSEGNRGRTEAF
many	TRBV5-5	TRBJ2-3	ASRRKWGSDTDTQY
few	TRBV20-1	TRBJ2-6	SARETRSGANVLT
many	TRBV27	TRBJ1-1	ASSQRTPGRMANTEAF
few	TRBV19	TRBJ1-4	ASSKQGPSSTNEKLF
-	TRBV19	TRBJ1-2	ASSMYHAGTNYGYT
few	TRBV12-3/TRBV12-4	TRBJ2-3	ASSPQAYTDTQY
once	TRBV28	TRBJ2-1	ASNQGQGFNEQF
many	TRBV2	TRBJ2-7	ASSGELVSSYEQY
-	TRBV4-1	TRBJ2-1	ASSQSLAGGLHNEQF
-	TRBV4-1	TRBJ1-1	ASSQTSFGEGTRAF
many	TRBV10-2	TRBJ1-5	ASADRENQPQH
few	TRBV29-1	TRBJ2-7	SVAVGYEQY
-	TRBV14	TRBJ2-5	ASSQLGTSGETQY
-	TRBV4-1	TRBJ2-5	ASSQGDAQETQY
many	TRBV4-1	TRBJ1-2	ASSLGQGADNYGYT
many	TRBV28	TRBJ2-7	ATLTGTGYEQY
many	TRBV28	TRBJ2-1	ASIGLAGFSYNEQF
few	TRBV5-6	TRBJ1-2	ASSSLSGGLGGYT
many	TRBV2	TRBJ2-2	ASNPPGQGTGELF
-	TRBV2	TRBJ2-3	ASSLSGGTQY
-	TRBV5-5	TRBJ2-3	ASSTTDTQC
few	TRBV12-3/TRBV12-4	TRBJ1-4	ASSQTGGNEKLF